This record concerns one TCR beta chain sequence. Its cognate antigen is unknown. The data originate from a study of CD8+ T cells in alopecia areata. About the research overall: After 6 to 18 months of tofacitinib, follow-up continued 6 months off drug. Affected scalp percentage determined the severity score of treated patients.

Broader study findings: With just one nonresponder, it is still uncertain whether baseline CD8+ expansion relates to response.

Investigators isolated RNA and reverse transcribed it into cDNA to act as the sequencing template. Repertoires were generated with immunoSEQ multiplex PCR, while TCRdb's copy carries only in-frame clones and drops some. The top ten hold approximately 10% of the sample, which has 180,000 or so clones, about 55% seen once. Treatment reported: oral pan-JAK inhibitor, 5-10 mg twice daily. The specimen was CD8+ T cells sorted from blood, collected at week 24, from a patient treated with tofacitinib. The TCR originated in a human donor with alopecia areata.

CDR3 amino acids: CASSLKDYEQYF. The CDR3 DNA reads TGTGCCAGCAGCTTGAAGGACTACGAGCAGTACTTC. The chain employs TRBV5-5 and TRBJ2-7; D is ambiguous. V lost 1 base and J lost 3, with 5 bases in between. The CDR3 totals 12 residues. Germline V gene lookup returns CDR1 SGHKS and CDR2 YYEKEE (reference sequence).